This record covers a single T cell receptor (beta chain). This clone may be a read error of a much larger clone one base away. The sample comes from a study of prognosis after radiotherapy for stage I lung cancer. Genomic DNA provided the template from which TCR beta CDR3 was amplified by two-round multiplex PCR. Primers specific to each TRBV and TRBJ gene drove first-round PCR. Via MiXCR, TCRdb re-called the multiplex PCR reads, giving one row per CDR3 protein. The top ten hold around 40% of the sample, which has 10,000 to 15,000 distinct CDR3 sequences, roughly 43% seen once. Germline loops: CDR1 SGDLS, CDR2 YYNGEE. The CDR3 consists of 14 residues. J was trimmed by 8 bases and V by 7 bases; bases with no gene match: 11.

This specimen was PBMCs, taken before or after stereotactic body radiation therapy (not recorded which). The receptor was isolated from a donor at least 50 years old with non-small cell lung cancer. The chain links TRBV9 to TRBJ2-1; TRBD2 aligns across 8 bases. The CDR3 bases are TGTGCCAGCGATTCGGGACTAGAGGGATATGAGCAGTTCTTC. It specifies CASDSGLEGYEQFF.